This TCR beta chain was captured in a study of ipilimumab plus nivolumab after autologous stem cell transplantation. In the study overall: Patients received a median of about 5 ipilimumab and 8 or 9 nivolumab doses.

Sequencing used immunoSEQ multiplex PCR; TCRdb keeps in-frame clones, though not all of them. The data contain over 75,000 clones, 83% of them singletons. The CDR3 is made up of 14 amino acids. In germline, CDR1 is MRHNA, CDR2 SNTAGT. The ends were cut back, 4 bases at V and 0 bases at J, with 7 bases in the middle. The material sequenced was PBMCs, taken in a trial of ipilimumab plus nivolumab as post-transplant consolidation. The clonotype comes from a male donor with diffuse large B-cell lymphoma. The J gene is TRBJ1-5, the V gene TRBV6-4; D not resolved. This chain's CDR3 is CASSVTYSNQPQHF. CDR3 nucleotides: TGTGCCAGCAGTGTAACCTATAGCAATCAGCCCCAGCATTTT.